This entry lists 5 T cell receptor beta chains sequenced from one sample in a study of T cells in localized non-small cell lung cancer. The method was immunoSEQ multiplex PCR; TCRdb's version includes in-frame clones alone and lacks a portion of them. The table includes 9,400 or so clones, just under 90% detected once. The sample here was peripheral blood, taken before any cancer treatment. Receptors originate from an older female donor with stage II squamous cell lung carcinoma.

This clone came up once. This chain joins TRBV7-9 and TRBJ1-2, with D unclear. This CDR3 has 12 amino acids. With 1 base removed from V and 7 bases from J, the gap between germline ends came to 7 bases. The germline gives CDR1 SEHNR, CDR2 FQNEAQ (reference sequence). CDR3 sequence (DNA): TGTGCCAGCAGCTTAGTCGGAGGTGGCTACACCTTC. Its protein product is CASSLVGGGYTF.

The rearrangement joins TRBV30 to TRBJ2-1; 7 bases map to TRBD2. Germline values: CDR1 GTSNPN, CDR2 SVGIG (reference sequence). V lost 3 bases and J lost 4; bases outside the gene matches: 15. The CDR3 contains 17 residues. This CDR3 reads CAWRKTTGGLLYNEQFF. In DNA, the CDR3 is TGTGCCTGGAGGAAAACAACGGGGGGACTATTATACAATGAGCAGTTCTTC.

This chain links TRBV4-1 with TRBJ1-3; the D is unclear. Trimming removed 1 base from V and 2 bases from J, with 9 bases in between. CDR1 is MGHRA and CDR2 is YSYEKL in the germline V gene. The CDR3 extends over 15 amino acids. The CDR3 loop reads CASSQGDLTGNTIYF. For the CDR3, the DNA is TGCGCCAGCAGCCAAGGGGATTTGACTGGAAACACCATATATTTT.

The J gene is TRBJ2-5, the V gene TRBV10-3, with TRBD2 identical over 8 bases. V lost 2 bases to trimming and J lost 1 base; unmatched junction nucleotides: 6. This CDR3 region has 16 residues. Germline CDR1 and CDR2: ENHRY and SYGVKD. This CDR3 is CAISEGTRGSQETQYF. The CDR3 bases are TGTGCCATCAGTGAGGGGACTAGGGGATCCCAAGAGACCCAGTACTTC.

V and J are TRBV19 and TRBJ2-1; possibly TRBD2 for D (6 bases). Germline CDR1 is LNHDA and CDR2 is SQIVND (reference sequence). V lost 7 bases to trimming and J lost 1 base, with 11 bases between them. The CDR3 sequence is 14 residues long. CDR3 nucleotides: TGTGCCAGTACCCAACGGGGGTCCTACAATGAGCAGTTCTTC. Protein: CASTQRGSYNEQFF.